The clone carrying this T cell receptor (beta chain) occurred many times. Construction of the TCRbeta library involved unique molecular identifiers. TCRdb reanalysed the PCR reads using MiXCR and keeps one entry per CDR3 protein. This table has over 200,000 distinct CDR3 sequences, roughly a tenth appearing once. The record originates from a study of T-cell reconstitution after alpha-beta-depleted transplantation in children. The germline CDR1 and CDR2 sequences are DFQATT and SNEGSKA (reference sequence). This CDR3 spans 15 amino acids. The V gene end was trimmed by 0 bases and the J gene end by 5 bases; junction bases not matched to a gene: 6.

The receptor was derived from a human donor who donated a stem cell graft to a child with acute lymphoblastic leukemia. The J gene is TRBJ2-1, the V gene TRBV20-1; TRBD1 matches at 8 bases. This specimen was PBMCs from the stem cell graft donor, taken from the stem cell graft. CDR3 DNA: TGCAGTGCTAGAGATCTGACAGGGGAACACAATGAGCAGTTCTTC. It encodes CSARDLTGEHNEQFF.